These 2 T cell receptor beta chains came from one sample sequenced in a study of breast tumors, draining lymph nodes, adjacent tissues. TCRdb re-called the multiplex PCR reads with MiXCR, one entry per CDR3 protein. The table has around 66,000 distinct CDR3 sequences, roughly 40% seen once. Sequenced input: breast tumor tissue. These TCRs come from a female donor with breast cancer. Some clones in this sample may be carry-over from other donors' samples.

The V call is TRBV12-3 or TRBV12-4, the J call TRBJ1-4, with 10 bases identical to TRBD1. This CDR3 is built from 17 residues. V dropped 6 bases and J dropped 10; count of bases not matched to a gene: 17. CDR3 amino acids: CASRLDRGGPWTRKLFF. CDR3 nucleotides: TGTGCCAGCAGACTGGACAGGGGGGGACCCTGGACCAGAAAACTGTTTTTT.

This clonotype was seen a handful of times. The chain carries TRBV6-1 and TRBJ1-5, with 8 bases matching TRBD1. The V gene's germline CDR1 is MNHNS and CDR2 SASEGT. This CDR3 is built from 15 residues. J lost 5 bases, V lost 10 bases, and 13 bases had no gene match. CDR3 sequence (DNA): TGTGCCATCTGTCTCAGGGGGCTAACGGATCAGCCCCAGCATTTT. This encodes CAICLRGLTDQPQHF.